This T cell receptor beta chain was found in a study of beta chain features in type 1 diabetes. Points from the study as a whole: All four CD4+ subsets of Type 1 diabetes patients contained TCRB CDR3s that were moderately but significantly shorter.

V shed 1 base and J 9 bases; nucleotides not matched to a gene: 8. The germline V gene has CDR1 SGHAT and CDR2 FQNNGV. The CDR3 length is 15 residues. Averaging roughly 120 mL, one heparinised blood draw came from each individual donor. The isolated RNA, all of it, was reverse transcribed, so expressed TCRB transcripts were what got sequenced. Clones were read by immunoSEQ multiplex PCR, and TCRdb kept only the in-frame ones, dropping some. This table holds 300,000 to 400,000 clones, less than 15% found once. This clone appeared a few times. Its antigen is unidentified. The clonotype originates from a woman aged 18-29 years with type 1 diabetes. Sample: naive CD4+ T cells from blood. The rearrangement uses TRBV11-2 and TRBJ2-1; 8 nucleotides match TRBD1. CDR3 DNA: TGTGCCAGCAGCTTAGCGGCGTCAGGGGGCGTTGAGCAGTTCTTC. Its translation: CASSLAASGGVEQFF. Variable domain in full (rest from reference TRBV11-2 and TRBJ2-1): EAGVAQSPRYKIIEKRQSVAFWCNPISGHATLYWYQQILGQGPKLLIQFQNNGVVDDSQLPKDRFSAERLKGVDSTLKIQPAKLEDSAVYLCASSLAASGGVEQFFGPGTRLTVL.